The next 11 T cell receptor beta chains were all read from a single sample in a study of cytomegalovirus exposure and HLA in healthy donors (dated by TCRdb to 2016 to 2017). Receptor libraries were prepared by the immunoSEQ multiplex PCR assay. A mixture of 60 forward primers for TCR Vbeta segments and 13 reverse primers for TCR Jbeta segments was used in the multiplex PCR. TCRdb retrieved this table from immuneACCESS and kept in-frame rearrangements only. Not all clones are present; in checked studies, unresolved V genes account for under half, and no reason is known for the remainder. This sample holds over 150,000 clones; 60% to 85% were observed only once. 2.5% to 3.5% of the sample is held by the ten biggest clonotypes. The source material was PBMCs. The receptors originated from a woman aged 50 to 65 in good health and CMV-seropositive.

The J gene is TRBJ1-4, the V gene TRBV5-1; weak D call: TRBD1 (5 bases). Germline-derived CDR1 and CDR2 are SGHRS and YFSETQ. V dropped 0 bases and J dropped 8 bases, with 11 bases sitting between them. This CDR3 region has 14 residues. CDR3 protein: CASSLVGGDEKLFF. CDR3 bases: TGCGCCAGCAGCTTGGTCGGAGGGGACGAAAAACTGTTTTTT.

V is TRBV11-3 and J is TRBJ2-3, with unresolved D. The CDR3 covers 14 residues. Germline V gene sequence: CDR1 SGHNT, CDR2 YENEEA. Trimming shortened V by 6 bases and J by 4 bases, and 14 bases separated the two germline ends. This chain's CDR3 is CASRPEVVSDTQYF. CDR3 DNA sequence: TGTGCCAGCAGACCCGAGGTGGTTTCAGATACGCAGTATTTT.

The chain is built from TRBV7-2 and TRBJ2-3, with D possibly matching TRBD1 (7 bases). This CDR3 is 14 amino acids long. Germline CDR1 reads SGHTA; CDR2 reads FQGNSA. Deletions cut 5 bases from V and 6 bases from J, with 15 bases between. CDR3 sequence (DNA): TGTGCCAGCAGCCCCACCAGGGGGGCGGATACGCAGTATTTT. This sequence encodes CASSPTRGADTQYF.

In DNA form, the CDR3 reads TGCGCCAGCAGCCAAGATCCCCAGTACAATGAGCAGTTCTTC. Its translation is CASSQDPQYNEQFF. The rearrangement uses TRBV4-3 and TRBJ2-1; D is undetermined. This CDR3 is 14 amino acids long. Deletions cut 0 bases from V and 4 bases from J, with 7 bases between. Germline lookup yields CDR1 LGHNA and CDR2 YSLEER.

The chain combines TRBV7-2 with TRBJ1-2; no clear D. V was clipped by 5 bases and J by 2 bases, with 18 bases between them. Germline CDR1 is SGHTA and CDR2 is FQGNSA. The CDR3 totals 16 residues. The CDR3 spells CASSPNGVAGNYGYTF. The DNA for the CDR3 is TGTGCCAGCAGCCCCAACGGGGTAGCGGGAAACTATGGCTACACCTTC.

The J gene is TRBJ1-2, the V gene TRBV30; D unresolved. In germline, CDR1 is GTSNPN, CDR2 SVGIG (reference sequence). The CDR3 sequence is 13 residues long. V gave up 6 bases and J gave up 4 bases, with 15 bases separating them. The CDR3 DNA reads TGTGCCTGCTCACGGAGCCTAGGCTATGGCTACACCTTC. Translation: CACSRSLGYGYTF.

This chain uses TRBV15 with TRBJ2-4; 10 nucleotides align to TRBD1. The ends lost 8 bases at V and 1 base at J; junction bases unmatched: 8. The CDR3 is made up of 16 amino acids. The germline V gene encodes CDR1 LNHNV and CDR2 YYDKDF (reference sequence). The CDR3 nucleotides are TGTGCCACCGGGACAGGGGAAGTCGGGGCCAAAAACATTCAGTACTTC. It specifies CATGTGEVGAKNIQYF.

V gene TRBV28 combines with J gene TRBJ1-1, with D tentatively TRBD1 (5 bases). The CDR3 extends over 14 amino acids. CDR1 and CDR2 (germline): MDHEN, SYDVKM. Trimming left V 2 bases short and J 3 bases short, with 10 bases between. The CDR3 spells CASSLQGRDTEAFF. CDR3 coding DNA: TGTGCCAGCAGTTTACAGGGCCGGGACACTGAAGCTTTCTTT.

This chain uses TRBV5-1 with TRBJ1-4; D possibly corresponds to TRBD1 (6 bases). Germline CDR1 SGHRS, CDR2 YFSETQ. Trimming took 4 bases from V and 1 from J, leaving 11 bases between them. CDR3 length: 15 amino acids. The CDR3 here is CASSKTDRTNEKLFF. DNA for the CDR3: TGCGCCAGCAGCAAGACGGACAGAACTAATGAAAAACTGTTTTTT.

The chain recombines TRBV5-4 with TRBJ2-4; 7 nucleotides line up with TRBD1. Germline V gives CDR1 SGHNT, CDR2 YYREEE (reference sequence). V trimming: 4 bases; J trimming: 7 bases; junction bases outside the gene matches: 5. The CDR3 is 13 amino acids. The CDR3 spells CASSVDRDNIQYF. The CDR3 DNA reads TGTGCCAGCAGCGTCGACAGGGATAACATTCAGTACTTC.

The CDR3 sequence: CASSLDPSPHEQFF. The CDR3 nucleotides are TGTGCCAGCAGCTTAGATCCAAGCCCCCATGAGCAGTTCTTC. This chain connects TRBV11-2 to TRBJ2-1; no firm D call. Trimming pared 0 bases from V and 8 bases from J, leaving 11 bases between. The germline CDR1 and CDR2 sequences are SGHAT and FQNNGV. This CDR3 comprises 14 residues.